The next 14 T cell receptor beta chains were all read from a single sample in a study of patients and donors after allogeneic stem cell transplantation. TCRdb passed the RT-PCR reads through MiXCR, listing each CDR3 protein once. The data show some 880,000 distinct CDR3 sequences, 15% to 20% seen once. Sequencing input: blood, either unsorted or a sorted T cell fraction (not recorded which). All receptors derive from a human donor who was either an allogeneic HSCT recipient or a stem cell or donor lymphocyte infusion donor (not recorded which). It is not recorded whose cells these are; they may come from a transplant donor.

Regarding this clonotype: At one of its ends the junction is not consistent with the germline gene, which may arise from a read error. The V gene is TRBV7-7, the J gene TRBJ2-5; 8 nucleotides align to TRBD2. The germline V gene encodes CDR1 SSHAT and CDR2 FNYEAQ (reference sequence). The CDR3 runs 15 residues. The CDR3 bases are TGTGCTAGCAGCTTAGTCGGGGGGGCGGACGAGACCCAGTACTTC. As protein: CASSLVGGADETQYF.

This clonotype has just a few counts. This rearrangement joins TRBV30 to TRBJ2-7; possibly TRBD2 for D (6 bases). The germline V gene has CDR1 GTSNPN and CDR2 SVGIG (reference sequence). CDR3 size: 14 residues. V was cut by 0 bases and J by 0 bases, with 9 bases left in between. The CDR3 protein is CAWSVEGRSYEQYF. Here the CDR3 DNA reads TGTGCCTGGAGTGTGGAGGGACGCTCCTACGAGCAGTACTTC.

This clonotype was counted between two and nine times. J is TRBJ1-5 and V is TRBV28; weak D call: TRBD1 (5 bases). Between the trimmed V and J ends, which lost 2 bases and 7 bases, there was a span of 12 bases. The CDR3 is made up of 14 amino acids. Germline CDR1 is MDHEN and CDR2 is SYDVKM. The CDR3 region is CASSLRGMGQPQHF. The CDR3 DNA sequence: TGTGCCAGCAGTTTACGGGGGATGGGCCAGCCCCAGCATTTT.

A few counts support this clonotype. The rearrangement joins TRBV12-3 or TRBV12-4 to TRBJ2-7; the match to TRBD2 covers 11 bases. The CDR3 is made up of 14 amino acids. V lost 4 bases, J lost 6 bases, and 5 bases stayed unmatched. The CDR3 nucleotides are TGTGCCAGCAGTTCTAGCGGGAGGCTCAGCGAGCAGTACTTC. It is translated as CASSSSGRLSEQYF.

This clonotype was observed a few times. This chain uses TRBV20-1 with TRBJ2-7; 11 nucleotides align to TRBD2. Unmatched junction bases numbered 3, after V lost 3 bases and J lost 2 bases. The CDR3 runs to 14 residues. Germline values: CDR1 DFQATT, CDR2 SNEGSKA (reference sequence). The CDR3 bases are TGCAGTGCTAGGCGACTAGCGGGGACCTACGAGCAGTACTTC. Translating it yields CSARRLAGTYEQYF.

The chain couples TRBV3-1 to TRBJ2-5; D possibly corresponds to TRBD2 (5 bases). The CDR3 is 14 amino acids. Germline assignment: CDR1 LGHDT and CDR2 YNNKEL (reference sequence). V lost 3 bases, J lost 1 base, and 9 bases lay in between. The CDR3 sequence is CASSHRGSQETQYF. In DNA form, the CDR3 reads TGTGCCAGCAGCCACCGGGGTAGCCAAGAGACCCAGTACTTC.

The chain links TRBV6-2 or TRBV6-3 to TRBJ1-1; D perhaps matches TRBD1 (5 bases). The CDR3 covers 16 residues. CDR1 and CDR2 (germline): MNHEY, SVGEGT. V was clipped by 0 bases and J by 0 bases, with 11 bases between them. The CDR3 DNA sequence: TGTGCCAGCAGTTACTCGGGGCAGAAAATGAACACTGAAGCTTTCTTT. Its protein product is CASSYSGQKMNTEAFF.

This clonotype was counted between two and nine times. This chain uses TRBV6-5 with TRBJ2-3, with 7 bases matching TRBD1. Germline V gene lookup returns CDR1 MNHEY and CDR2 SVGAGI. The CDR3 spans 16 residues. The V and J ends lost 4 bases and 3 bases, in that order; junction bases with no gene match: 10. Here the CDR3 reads CASSSTGESLTDTQYF. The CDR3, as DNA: TGTGCCAGCAGTTCCACAGGGGAAAGTTTGACAGATACGCAGTATTTT.

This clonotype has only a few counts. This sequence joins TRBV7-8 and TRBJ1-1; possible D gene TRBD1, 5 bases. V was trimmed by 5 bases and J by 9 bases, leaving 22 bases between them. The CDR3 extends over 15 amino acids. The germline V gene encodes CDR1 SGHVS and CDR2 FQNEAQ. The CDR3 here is CASSPTTFERDQAFF. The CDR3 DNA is TGTGCCAGCAGCCCCACTACATTCGAAAGGGACCAAGCTTTCTTT.

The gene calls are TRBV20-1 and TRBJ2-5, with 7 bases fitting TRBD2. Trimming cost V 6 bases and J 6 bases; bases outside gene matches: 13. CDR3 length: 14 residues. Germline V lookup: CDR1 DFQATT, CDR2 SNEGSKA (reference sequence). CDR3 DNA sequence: TGCAGTGCCCCCACGGGGGGTAATCAAAAGACCCAGTACTTC. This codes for CSAPTGGNQKTQYF.

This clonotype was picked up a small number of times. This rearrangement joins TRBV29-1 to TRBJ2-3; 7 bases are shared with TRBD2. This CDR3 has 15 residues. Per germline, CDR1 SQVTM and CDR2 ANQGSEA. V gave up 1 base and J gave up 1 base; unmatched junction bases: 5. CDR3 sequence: CSVEGREDGTDTQYF. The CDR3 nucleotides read TGCAGCGTTGAAGGCCGGGAGGACGGCACAGATACGCAGTATTTT.

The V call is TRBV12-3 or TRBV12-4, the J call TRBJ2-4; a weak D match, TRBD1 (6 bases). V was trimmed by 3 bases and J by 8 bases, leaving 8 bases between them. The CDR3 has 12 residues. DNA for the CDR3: TGTGCCAGCAGTTTTGGGGGCCACATTCAGTACTTC. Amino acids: CASSFGGHIQYF.

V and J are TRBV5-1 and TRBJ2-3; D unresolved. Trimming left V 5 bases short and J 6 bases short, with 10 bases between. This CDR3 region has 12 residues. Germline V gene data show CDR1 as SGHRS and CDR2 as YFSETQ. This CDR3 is CASSTNMDTQYF. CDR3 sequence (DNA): TGCGCCAGCAGTACTAATATGGATACGCAGTATTTT.

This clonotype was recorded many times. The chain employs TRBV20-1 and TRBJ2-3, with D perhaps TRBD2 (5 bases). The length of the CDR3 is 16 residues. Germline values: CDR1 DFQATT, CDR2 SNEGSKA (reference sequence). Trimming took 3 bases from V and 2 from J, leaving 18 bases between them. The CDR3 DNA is TGCAGTGCTAGTACCCCTAGCAGAGACTCCACAGATACGCAGTATTTT. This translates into CSASTPSRDSTDTQYF.